This T cell receptor beta chain was observed in a study of blood T cell repertoires in COVID-19. Study details: COVID-19 samples from acute and convalescent phases originated in the United States, Italy and Spain. PBMCs, B-cell-depleted T cells, or T cells provided the cDNA or gDNA that made up the material.

The CDR3 sequence is 13 residues long. Germline CDR1 reads KGHDR; CDR2 reads SFDVKD. Trimming cost V 1 base and J 5 bases, with 8 bases left between them. Patients in Seattle were enrolled during active infection, then followed longitudinally. Original processing notes: Amplification of reference gene primers was used by the study to estimate nucleated cell counts. Sequencing used immunoSEQ multiplex PCR; TCRdb keeps in-frame clones, though not all of them. V and J calls and clone size are as listed in that table; D and trimming were resolved from the DNA. Among fewer than 350,000 clones listed, 85% to 90% were seen once.

This clonotype was sampled from a woman aged 25 to 45 with COVID-19, enrolled during active disease. The V and J genes are TRBV24-1 and TRBJ2-7, with D perhaps TRBD2 (5 bases). The sample consisted of peripheral blood. CDR3 bases: TGTGCCACCAGTGATTTCGGAGGTCACGAGCAGTACTTC. Residues: CATSDFGGHEQYF.